Following are 5 T cell receptor beta chains from one sample sequenced in a study of CD49a tissue-resident CD8 T cells in human skin. Here immunoSEQ multiplex PCR was the method, and the copy in TCRdb shows in-frame clones only, minus some. The sample yields about 520 clones, 73% seen once. Material: CD103- CD8+ T cells sorted from skin dermis. The receptor source for this set is a human donor in good health.

The table lists this clone with a few counts. The chain couples TRBV2 to TRBJ1-4; no clear D. Germline V gives CDR1 SNHLY, CDR2 FYNNEI. The ends were cut back, 10 bases at V and 5 bases at J, with 8 bases in the middle. There are 11 residues in the CDR3. CDR3 bases: TGTGCCACCCCTTTAAATGAAAAACTGTTTTTT. Protein product: CATPLNEKLFF.

J is TRBJ1-4 and V is TRBV5-1; TRBD1 might be the D (5 bases). Germline V gene lookup returns CDR1 SGHRS and CDR2 YFSETQ. CDR3 length: 16 amino acids. V shed 4 bases and J shed 4 bases, with 17 bases lying between them. CDR3 sequence reads: CASSPHLDSFNEKLFF. The CDR3 DNA is TGCGCCAGCAGCCCGCATCTAGACAGCTTTAATGAAAAACTGTTTTTT.

The chain couples TRBV7-9 to TRBJ2-3; TRBD2 is a possible D gene (6 bases). The germline CDR1 and CDR2 sequences are SEHNR and FQNEAQ (reference sequence). CDR3 size: 15 residues. Trimming removed 1 base at V and 3 bases at J, with 11 bases between. CDR3: CASSLVRELTDTQYF. The CDR3 nucleotides read TGTGCCAGCAGCTTAGTTCGGGAGCTTACAGATACGCAGTATTTT.

This chain links TRBV2 with TRBJ1-5, with TRBD1 matching over 12 bases. The CDR3 consists of 19 residues. Per the germline V gene, CDR1 is SNHLY and CDR2 is FYNNEI. Losses at the gene ends were 6 bases for V and 0 bases for J; bases not matched to a gene: 12. This CDR3 reads CASRGPGTGGLYSNQPQHF. As DNA, the CDR3 is TGTGCCAGCAGGGGTCCAGGGACAGGGGGCCTCTATAGCAATCAGCCCCAGCATTTT.

V gene TRBV1 combines with J gene TRBJ2-1; the D call TRBD2 from the table was never checked on the DNA. TRBV1 is a recognized pseudogene. This CDR3 region has 17 residues. The CDR3 here is CTSSHKEPLAGDNEQFF. The CDR3 DNA reads as TGCACCAGCAGCCACAAAGAACCCCTAGCGGGAGACAATGAGCAGTTCTTC.